The table lists the clone carrying this T cell receptor beta chain with a few counts. This specimen comes from a study of blood T cell repertoires in COVID-19. Study context: Sources were T cells, B-cell-depleted T cells, or PBMCs; the material itself was cDNA or gDNA.

The CDR3 totals 16 residues. The junction had 7 bases not matched to a gene; V was cut back by 0 bases and J by 9 bases. Per the germline V gene, CDR1 is SGHRS and CDR2 is YFSETQ. Here immunoSEQ multiplex PCR was the method, and the copy in TCRdb shows in-frame clones only, minus some. The data hold approximately 240,000 clones, with approximately 86% observed a single time. Sequencing was performed on PBMCs or T cells enriched from blood (not recorded which). This TCR derives from a woman in her twenties or thirties with acute COVID-19. This chain uses TRBV5-1 with TRBJ2-1, with 12 bases matching TRBD2. The CDR3 region is CASSLGPTSGGFEQFF. CDR3 DNA: TGCGCCAGCAGCTTGGGCCCGACTAGCGGGGGATTTGAGCAGTTCTTC. Based on the CDR3 plus reference TRBV5-1 and TRBJ2-1, the full variable domain is KAGVTQTPRYLIKTRGQQVTLSCSPISGHRSVSWYQQTPGQGLQFLFEYFSETQRNKGNFPGRFSGRQFSNSRSEMNVSTLELGDSALYLCASSLGPTSGGFEQFFGPGTRLTVL.